These T cell receptor beta chains were read from a single sample in a study of T cell repertoires in cytomegalovirus infection. TCRdb re-called the reads through MiXCR, storing one row per CDR3 protein. The data contain approximately 730,000 distinct CDR3 sequences, around a third of them singletons. Their specific antigens are unknown. The sequenced sample was cultured PBMCs, obtained from culture after CMV antigen stimulation. Every receptor here comes from a human donor in good health (CMV status not recorded). Some clones in this sample may be carry-over from other donors' samples. The CDR3 runs from the conserved cysteine through the conserved F or W. Fields, in order: V gene, J gene, clone size, D gene, CDR3 protein, CDR3 DNA. The D gene is left open where the match is weak. Some rows have no size entry. The others give once, few or many, or a class for an expanded clone.

>TRBV6-2/TRBV6-3|TRBJ2-1|few|NA
CASDPFGLSNEQFF
TGTGCCAGCGACCCCTTTGGTCTGAGCAATGAGCAGTTCTTC
>TRBV7-2|TRBJ1-4|many|NA
CASSSVHWGEKLFF
TGTGCCAGCAGCTCGGTACATTGGGGGGAAAAACTGTTTTTT
>TRBV19|TRBJ1-1|NA|TRBD1
CASTKRTGTNTEAFF
TGTGCCAGTACCAAAAGGACAGGGACAAACACTGAAGCTTTCTTT
>TRBV25-1|TRBJ2-7|NA|NA
CASSEFDLDGEQYF
TGTGCCAGCAGTGAATTTGATTTGGACGGCGAGCAGTACTTC
>TRBV7-2|TRBJ2-4|few|TRBD1
CASSLQPGGQDIQYF
TGTGCCAGCAGCTTACAGCCAGGGGGCCAGGACATTCAGTACTTC
>TRBV4-1|TRBJ2-1|few|TRBD2
CASSQVSREGTNEQFF
TGCGCCAGCAGCCAAGTGTCGCGGGAGGGCACGAATGAGCAGTTCTTC
>TRBV7-2|TRBJ1-4|many|NA
CASSLDGGRLFF
TGTGCCAGCAGCTTAGACGGGGGGCGACTGTTTTTT
>TRBV5-4|TRBJ2-1|few|NA
CASRPETGNEQFF
TGTGCCAGCAGGCCCGAGACTGGCAATGAGCAGTTCTTC
>TRBV6-1|TRBJ1-4|once|NA
CASSGGRLANEKLFF
TGTGCCAGCAGTGGCGGCAGGTTGGCTAATGAAAAACTGTTTTTT
>TRBV20-1|TRBJ1-3|NA|NA
CSVRFSGNTIYF
TGCAGTGTGCGGTTCTCTGGAAACACCATATATTTT
>TRBV7-2|TRBJ2-3|few|NA
CASRERLSTDTQYF
TGTGCCAGCAGGGAGCGGCTTAGCACAGATACGCAGTATTTT
>TRBV4-1|TRBJ2-7|few|NA
CASSQERTKNTYEQYF
TGCGCCAGCAGCCAAGAGCGGACAAAAAACACCTACGAGCAGTACTTC
>TRBV6-6|TRBJ2-7|NA|NA
CASSYPGYEQYF
TGTGCCAGCAGCTACCCCGGGTACGAGCAGTACTTC
>TRBV6-6|TRBJ2-7|few|NA
CASSSKNIEQYF
TGTGCCAGCAGTTCTAAGAACATCGAGCAGTACTTC
>TRBV10-3|TRBJ2-1|NA|TRBD2
CAITSTSARKDEQFF
TGTGCCATCACATCGACTAGCGCTCGGAAGGATGAGCAGTTCTTC
>TRBV7-2|TRBJ2-5|many|NA
CASSPQGRRQETQYF
TGTGCCAGCAGCCCCCAGGGGCGTCGGCAAGAGACCCAGTACTTC
>TRBV6-6|TRBJ2-1|NA|NA
CASSYSNLAASSYNEQFF
TGTGCCAGCAGTTACTCGAATCTAGCAGCTAGCTCCTACAATGAGCAGTTCTTC
>TRBV12-3/TRBV12-4|TRBJ2-5|NA|TRBD2
CASSLAGGVPETQYF
TGTGCCAGCAGTTTAGCGGGGGGGGTCCCAGAGACCCAGTACTTC
>TRBV6-1|TRBJ2-3|once|TRBD2
CASKLAGGGTDTQYF
TGTGCCAGCAAGTTAGCGGGAGGTGGCACAGATACGCAGTATTTT
>TRBV19|TRBJ2-5|NA|NA
CASTTGTLETQYF
TGTGCCAGTACCACAGGGACTTTGGAGACCCAGTACTTC
>TRBV7-8|TRBJ1-5|many|TRBD1
CASSPRQGISDQPQHF
TGTGCCAGCAGCCCCCGACAGGGGATCAGCGATCAGCCCCAGCATTTT
>TRBV4-3|TRBJ2-2|NA|TRBD2
CASSQNVAGVGSGELFF
TGCGCCAGCAGCCAGAACGTAGCGGGAGTTGGATCCGGGGAGCTGTTTTTT
>TRBV7-2|TRBJ1-2|few|NA
CASSMGPNYYGYTF
TGTGCCAGCAGCATGGGACCTAACTACTATGGCTACACCTTC
>TRBV7-6|TRBJ2-1|NA|NA
CASSSWGDNEQFF
TGTGCCAGCAGCTCCTGGGGCGACAATGAGCAGTTCTTC
>TRBV20-1|TRBJ2-1|few|NA
CSAVVVDEQFF
TGCAGCGCCGTAGTGGTCGATGAGCAGTTCTTC
>TRBV2|TRBJ1-2|NA|NA
CASRRGVNYGYTF
TGTGCCAGCAGACGGGGGGTTAACTATGGCTACACCTTC
>TRBV4-1|TRBJ1-1|few|NA
CASSPRVNPGTEAFF
TGCGCCAGCAGCCCGCGGGTTAATCCGGGCACTGAAGCTTTCTTT
>TRBV6-6|TRBJ2-1|few|NA
CASTPGRGRAYNEQFF
TGTGCCAGCACACCGGGACGGGGACGAGCCTACAATGAGCAGTTCTTC
>TRBV7-2|TRBJ2-7|few|TRBD1
CASSPGQVSLVEQYF
TGTGCCAGCAGCCCTGGACAGGTTTCCTTAGTCGAGCAGTACTTC
>TRBV6-1|TRBJ2-7|few|TRBD2
CASSEGLADTYEQYF
TGTGCCAGCAGTGAGGGACTAGCGGATACCTACGAGCAGTACTTC